This T cell receptor (beta chain) was captured in a study of post-analysis software for immune sequencing data (dated by TCRdb to between 2014 and 2017). Some background on the complete study: Disease courses on record covered relapsing-remitting, secondary progressive and progressive-relapsing multiple sclerosis, though some patients had no subtype annotation. The patient repertoires were compared against roughly 12 previously published healthy control repertoires obtained from donors aged about 6 to 27 years. A subset of samples was prepared in parallel using single-end sample barcoding, then pooled and co-amplified after Illumina adapter ligation. The investigation overall reported the following: Four or five TRBV segments, including TRBV5-6, TRBV5-1 and TRBV20-1, were significantly more frequent in patients than controls. Significantly lower normalized Chao1 diversity was found in multiple sclerosis patients than in controls, suggesting substantial peripheral T-cell clonal expansion. The control group was slightly older than the multiple sclerosis patient group. Direct clustering with F measure showed strong co-clustering of samples prepared in the same batch, prompting a batch-effect correction.

Library construction relied on PCR. Sequencing relied on an Illumina HiSeq 2500. To reduce PCR and sequencing biases, unique molecular identifiers were built into the TCR beta cDNA libraries. Per 1 to 10 million input T cells, some 500,000 cDNA molecules were obtained, such that each molecule approximated one T cell. The patient libraries were prepared and sequenced with the same protocol used for the earlier healthy control dataset. Within a given batch, samples were prepared together, multiplexed and sequenced on the same HiSeq lane. Regarding the original processing steps: MIGEC handled the raw barcoded reads, throwing out single-read molecular identifier groups before consensus assembly and CDR3 extraction. Clonotype tables were post-analysed with VDJtools, normalizing diversity by down-sampling all datasets to the smallest sample size. In repertoire overlap clustering, CDR3 amino acid sequences, but not nucleotide sequences, were matched to correct batch-related cross-sample contamination. TCRdb reworked the public reads: Q25 trimming with fastp, MiXCR clone assembly, productive beta chains retained. Rows matching on CDR3 protein sequence are summarized as one entry with the most common DNA and genes. None of the V and J calls come from the authors' own analysis; TCRdb made them. The sample profile shows about 560,000 distinct CDR3 sequences; roughly 45% of them were found once. The top ten constitute around 1.7% of the sample.

The germline V gene sets CDR1 to SGHRS and CDR2 to YFSETQ. CDR3 length: 19 amino acids, cysteine to phenylalanine. The only DNA kept is the CDR3, 57 bases in frame from the first base. Compared with germline, V lacks 0 bases and J lacks 2 bases; bases without a gene match: 14. TCR beta repertoires were profiled from peripheral blood of roughly 13 young patients with multiple sclerosis to demonstrate the VDJtools post-analysis software. The multiple sclerosis patients were children and adolescents ranging in age from about 6 to 17 years. In regard to this clonotype: What antigen it recognizes has not been identified. Base qualities are not recorded, but no much larger clone differs from it by a single base.

Sequencing was done on a sample of blood. The TCR sequence derives from a girl between 5 and 17 years old with multiple sclerosis. This receptor chain uses TRBV5-1 and TRBJ2-3, with 8 bases in between that match TRBD2. The base sequence is TGCGCCAGCAGCTTGGGGCCGGGGTGGAGCGGGGGTCCCACAGATACGCAGTATTTT. Its protein product is CASSLGPGWSGGPTDTQYF.